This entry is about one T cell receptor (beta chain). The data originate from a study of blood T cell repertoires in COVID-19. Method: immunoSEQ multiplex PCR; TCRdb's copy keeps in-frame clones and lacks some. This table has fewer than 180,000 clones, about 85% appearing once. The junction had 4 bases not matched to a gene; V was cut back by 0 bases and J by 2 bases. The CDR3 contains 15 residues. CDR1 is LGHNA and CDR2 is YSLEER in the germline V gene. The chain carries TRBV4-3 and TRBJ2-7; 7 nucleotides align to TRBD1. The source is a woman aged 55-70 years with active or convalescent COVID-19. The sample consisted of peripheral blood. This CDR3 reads CASSQDRTGTYEQYF. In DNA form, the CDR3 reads TGCGCCAGCAGCCAAGATAGGACAGGCACCTACGAGCAGTACTTC.